Each of the 5 T cell receptor beta chains below was sequenced from the same sample in a study of T-cell memory formation after mild COVID-19. TCRdb fed the 5' RACE reads into MiXCR, producing one record per CDR3 protein. Among hundreds of thousands of distinct CDR3 sequences listed, around 20% were seen once. The sequenced sample was PBMCs or a T cell subset sorted from them (not recorded which). All receptors derive from an adult woman who had mild COVID-19 (a few samples of this study predate the infection). Cell type and time point are not known.

This clonotype has only a few counts. This chain joins TRBV4-1 and TRBJ2-2; 12 bases are a match to TRBD2. Losses at the gene ends were 4 bases for V and 3 bases for J; bases not matched to a gene: 9. The CDR3 has 18 amino acids. Germline CDR1 reads MGHRA; CDR2 reads YSYEKL. This CDR3 is CASSRRTSGDMDTGELFF. The CDR3 coding sequence is TGCGCCAGCAGCCGTAGGACTAGCGGGGATATGGACACCGGGGAGCTGTTTTTT.

This chain links TRBV20-1 with TRBJ2-2, with 9 bases that match TRBD2. Per germline, CDR1 DFQATT and CDR2 SNEGSKA (reference sequence). Unmatched junction bases numbered 19, after V lost 1 base and J lost 4 bases. This CDR3 comprises 20 residues. CDR3 loop: CSARVGSASGNGRVTGELFF. The CDR3 region has the DNA TGCAGTGCTAGAGTGGGTTCAGCTAGCGGGAACGGCCGAGTCACCGGGGAGCTGTTTTTT.

This clonotype was seen a handful of times. The chain links TRBV7-2 to TRBJ2-1; D is uncertain. CDR3 length: 14 residues. The V end was cut by 3 bases, the J end by 4 bases, with 10 bases between. Germline CDR1 reads SGHTA; CDR2 reads FQGNSA. Here the CDR3 reads CASSFPDVYNEQFF. The CDR3 region has the DNA TGTGCCAGCAGCTTCCCGGACGTTTACAATGAGCAGTTCTTC.

The chain is built from TRBV9 and TRBJ2-3; D is possibly TRBD2 (6 bases). CDR1 is SGDLS, CDR2 YYNGEE, per germline. The V gene lost 0 bases and the J gene lost 0 bases, with 11 bases spanning the gap. The CDR3 sequence is 16 residues long. CDR3 coding DNA: TGTGCCAGCAGCGTAGGTTCCAGCGGGAGCACAGATACGCAGTATTTT. Its translation: CASSVGSSGSTDTQYF.

There are many counts of this clonotype. This chain connects TRBV24-1 to TRBJ2-1; possibly TRBD1 for D (5 bases). Germline V gene lookup returns CDR1 KGHDR and CDR2 SFDVKD. This CDR3 contains 13 residues. V lost 5 bases, J lost 4 bases, and 8 bases lay in between. The CDR3 sequence is CATSGRGYNEQFF. CDR3 sequence (DNA): TGTGCCACCAGTGGTAGGGGATACAATGAGCAGTTCTTC.